This T cell receptor (beta chain) appears in the sequencing data of a study of response to subunit inactivated influenza vaccine. V gave up 6 bases and J gave up 2 bases; unmatched junction bases: 3. CDR1 is SQVTM and CDR2 is ANQGSEA in the germline V gene. The CDR3 sequence is 12 residues long. Study-wide findings and caveats: The authors suggested that every seasonal influenza vaccination recruits few new T cells.

This clonotype was recorded many times. As yet, its antigen is unknown. TCRdb processed the RT-PCR reads anew with MiXCR; each CDR3 protein has one entry. The table shows a few hundred thousand distinct CDR3 sequences, with approximately 9.9% occurring only once. The specimen comprised PBMCs from blood, sampled 40 to 50 days after vaccination. This chain connects TRBV29-1 to TRBJ2-5; TRBD2 aligns across 7 bases. The sequence came from a man aged 50 or older who received an inactivated influenza vaccine. The CDR3, as DNA: TGCAGCGTCAGGGAGGGTCAAGAGACCCAGTACTTC. This sequence encodes CSVREGQETQYF.